A selection of T cell receptor beta chains follows, all from one sample in a study of cytomegalovirus exposure and HLA in healthy donors. Clones were sequenced by immunoSEQ multiplex PCR, and TCRdb holds only the in-frame ones, with some missing. The sample includes about 200,000 clones, 70% to 80% of them seen just once. Sequencing was done on a sample of PBMCs. These receptors all stem from a male donor in good health and CMV-seropositive. The CDR3 runs from the conserved cysteine through the conserved F or W. D genes are given only for firm matches. Rows may omit the clone size; those that give it use once, few, many or a size class.

v_call: TRBV4-2
clone_size: .
d_call: TRBD2
j_call: TRBJ2-7
cdr3_aa: CASSPSGDNYEQYF
cdr3_nt: TGTGCCAGCAGCCCTAGCGGGGATAACTACGAGCAGTACTTC

v_call: TRBV28
clone_size: few
d_call: TRBD2
j_call: TRBJ2-4
cdr3_aa: CASSSSTLSAGGKNIQYF
cdr3_nt: TGTGCCAGCAGTAGCTCTACCCTTAGCGCGGGGGGCAAAAACATTCAGTACTTC

v_call: TRBV27
clone_size: .
d_call: TRBD1
j_call: TRBJ1-1
cdr3_aa: CASSIRGRNTEAFF
cdr3_nt: TGTGCCAGCAGTATCAGGGGGCGGAACACTGAAGCTTTCTTT

v_call: TRBV28
clone_size: .
d_call: .
j_call: TRBJ1-2
cdr3_aa: CASTVPTGYGYTF
cdr3_nt: TGTGCCAGCACCGTACCGACAGGCTATGGCTACACCTTC

v_call: TRBV6-5
clone_size: once
d_call: TRBD1
j_call: TRBJ2-7
cdr3_aa: CASSTRTGSYEQYF
cdr3_nt: TGTGCCAGCAGTACCCGGACAGGCTCCTACGAGCAGTACTTC

v_call: TRBV5-4
clone_size: .
d_call: TRBD2
j_call: TRBJ2-3
cdr3_aa: CASSLAGADTQYF
cdr3_nt: TGTGCCAGCAGCTTAGCGGGAGCAGATACGCAGTATTTT

v_call: TRBV7-3
clone_size: .
d_call: TRBD2
j_call: TRBJ2-2
cdr3_aa: CASSFNSGRTGELFF
cdr3_nt: TGTGCCAGCAGCTTTAATAGCGGGAGAACCGGGGAGCTGTTTTTT

v_call: TRBV7-6
clone_size: .
d_call: .
j_call: TRBJ2-2
cdr3_aa: CASMVFSTGELFF
cdr3_nt: TGTGCCAGCATGGTATTTAGCACCGGGGAGCTGTTTTTT

v_call: TRBV9
clone_size: .
d_call: TRBD2
j_call: TRBJ2-7
cdr3_aa: CASSVAAGGGYEQYF
cdr3_nt: TGTGCCAGCAGCGTAGCTGCCGGGGGGGGCTACGAGCAGTACTTC

v_call: TRBV2
clone_size: .
d_call: .
j_call: TRBJ2-7
cdr3_aa: CASSREYEQYF
cdr3_nt: TGTGCCAGCAGTCGGGAGTACGAGCAGTACTTC

v_call: TRBV7-2
clone_size: once
d_call: .
j_call: TRBJ2-3
cdr3_aa: CASSSGGTRGDTQYF
cdr3_nt: TGTGCCAGCAGCTCCGGCGGGACGAGGGGAGATACGCAGTATTTT

v_call: TRBV5-1
clone_size: .
d_call: .
j_call: TRBJ2-1
cdr3_aa: CASSPGGTGTSYNEQFF
cdr3_nt: TGCGCCAGCAGCCCTGGTGGAACGGGAACCTCCTACAATGAGCAGTTCTTC

v_call: TRBV28
clone_size: .
d_call: TRBD1
j_call: TRBJ1-1
cdr3_aa: CASWDRANRFAFF
cdr3_nt: TGTGCCAGTTGGGACAGGGCCAACCGGTTCGCTTTCTTT

v_call: TRBV11-3
clone_size: .
d_call: .
j_call: TRBJ2-1
cdr3_aa: CASSRPPGNEQFF
cdr3_nt: TGTGCCAGCAGCCGCCCCCCGGGCAATGAGCAGTTCTTC

v_call: TRBV10-3
clone_size: .
d_call: .
j_call: TRBJ2-5
cdr3_aa: CAISGEQETQYF
cdr3_nt: TGTGCCATCTCCGGGGAGCAAGAGACCCAGTACTTC

v_call: TRBV28
clone_size: .
d_call: .
j_call: TRBJ1-2
cdr3_aa: CASSLTAPRYGYTF
cdr3_nt: TGTGCCAGCAGTTTAACAGCTCCCCGGTATGGCTACACCTTC

v_call: TRBV9
clone_size: .
d_call: .
j_call: TRBJ2-1
cdr3_aa: CASSVGTARYGEEQFF
cdr3_nt: TGTGCCAGCAGCGTAGGGACTGCCCGATACGGGGAGGAGCAGTTCTTC

v_call: TRBV29-1
clone_size: .
d_call: TRBD2
j_call: TRBJ2-2
cdr3_aa: CSVEAGGLPGELFF
cdr3_nt: TGCAGCGTTGAAGCGGGAGGGCTCCCCGGGGAGCTGTTTTTT

v_call: TRBV27
clone_size: .
d_call: .
j_call: TRBJ2-7
cdr3_aa: CASSSPTTAYEQYF
cdr3_nt: TGTGCCAGCAGTTCCCCGACGACAGCCTACGAGCAGTACTTC

v_call: TRBV5-6
clone_size: once
d_call: .
j_call: TRBJ2-5
cdr3_aa: CASSGETQYF
cdr3_nt: TGTGCCAGCAGCGGCGAGACCCAGTACTTC

v_call: TRBV7-6
clone_size: .
d_call: TRBD1
j_call: TRBJ2-5
cdr3_aa: CASSLRTGGKQETQYF
cdr3_nt: TGTGCCAGCAGCCTTCGGACAGGGGGGAAACAAGAGACCCAGTACTTC

v_call: TRBV14
clone_size: .
d_call: .
j_call: TRBJ1-2
cdr3_aa: CASSQVGRTKGYTF
cdr3_nt: TGTGCCAGCAGCCAAGTCGGCAGGACTAAAGGCTACACCTTC

v_call: TRBV7-8
clone_size: .
d_call: .
j_call: TRBJ2-2
cdr3_aa: CASSFRDTLTGELFF
cdr3_nt: TGTGCCAGCAGCTTTCGGGACACCCTCACCGGGGAGCTGTTTTTT

v_call: TRBV6-5
clone_size: .
d_call: .
j_call: TRBJ2-1
cdr3_aa: CASRSTGTTDNEQFF
cdr3_nt: TGTGCCAGCAGATCCACCGGGACAACCGACAATGAGCAGTTCTTC

v_call: TRBV19
clone_size: .
d_call: .
j_call: TRBJ1-2
cdr3_aa: CASRTTGSYGYTF
cdr3_nt: TGTGCCAGTAGGACCACCGGGAGCTATGGCTACACCTTC

v_call: TRBV14
clone_size: .
d_call: .
j_call: TRBJ2-7
cdr3_aa: CASSPITRIHEQYF
cdr3_nt: TGTGCCAGCAGCCCAATTACTCGTATCCACGAGCAGTACTTC

v_call: TRBV9
clone_size: once
d_call: .
j_call: TRBJ2-2
cdr3_aa: CASSGRDQGGELFF
cdr3_nt: TGTGCCAGCAGCGGGAGGGATCAAGGCGGGGAGCTGTTTTTT

v_call: TRBV18
clone_size: .
d_call: TRBD1
j_call: TRBJ1-3
cdr3_aa: CASSPQGALGNTIYF
cdr3_nt: TGTGCCAGCTCACCACAGGGGGCGCTTGGAAACACCATATATTTT

v_call: TRBV2
clone_size: .
d_call: TRBD1
j_call: TRBJ2-7
cdr3_aa: CASSTWDRLYEQYF
cdr3_nt: TGTGCCAGCAGCACATGGGACAGGCTTTACGAGCAGTACTTC